The present TCR beta chain was sequenced within a study of spatial heterogeneity in lung cancer. TCRdb reprocessed the 5' RACE reads with MiXCR, giving one entry per CDR3 protein. Found here are about 20,000 distinct CDR3 sequences, more than 5% of them singletons; the top ten hold less than 35%. This clonotype was seen a few times. From germline, CDR1 is ENHRY and CDR2 SYGVKD. CDR3 length: 15 amino acids. Deletions cut 11 bases from V and 0 bases from J, with 18 bases between. Time point defined: sample taken at primary tumor resection. The donor group consisted of roughly 70 patients who had untreated, early-stage non-small cell lung cancer.

The V gene is TRBV10-3, the J gene TRBJ2-3; D ambiguous. The input for sequencing was PBMCs, taken at surgery. The clonotype was recovered from a male donor with early-stage non-small cell lung cancer. The DNA of the CDR3 is TGTGCCGCCAGCGAGGAGCTTCTGAGCACAGATACGCAGTATTTT. Translating gives CAASEELLSTDTQYF.